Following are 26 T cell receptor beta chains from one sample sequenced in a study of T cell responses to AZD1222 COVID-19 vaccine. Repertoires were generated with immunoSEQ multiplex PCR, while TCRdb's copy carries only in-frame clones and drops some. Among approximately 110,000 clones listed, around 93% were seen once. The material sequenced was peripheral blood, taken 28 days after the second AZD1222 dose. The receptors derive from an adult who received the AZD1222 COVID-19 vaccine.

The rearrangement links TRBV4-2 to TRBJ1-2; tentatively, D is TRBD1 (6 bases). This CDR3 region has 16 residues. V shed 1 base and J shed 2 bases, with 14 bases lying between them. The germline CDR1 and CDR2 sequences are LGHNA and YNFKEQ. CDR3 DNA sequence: TGTGCCAGCAGCCAAGCACAGGGAAGTGGGAACTATGGCTACACCTTC. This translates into CASSQAQGSGNYGYTF.

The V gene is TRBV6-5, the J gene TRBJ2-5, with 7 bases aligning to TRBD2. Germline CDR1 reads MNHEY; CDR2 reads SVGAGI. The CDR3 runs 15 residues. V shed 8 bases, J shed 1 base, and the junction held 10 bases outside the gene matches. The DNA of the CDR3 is TGTGCCAGCGGAAGACGGGGGGTCCCCCAAGAGACCCAGTACTTC. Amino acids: CASGRRGVPQETQYF.

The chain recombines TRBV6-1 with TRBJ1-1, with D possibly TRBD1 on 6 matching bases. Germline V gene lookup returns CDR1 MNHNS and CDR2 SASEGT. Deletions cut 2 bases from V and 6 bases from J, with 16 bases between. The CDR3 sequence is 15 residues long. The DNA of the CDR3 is TGTGCCAGCAGTGAACGTGTGGGGGCAGGATCTGAAGCTTTCTTT. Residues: CASSERVGAGSEAFF.

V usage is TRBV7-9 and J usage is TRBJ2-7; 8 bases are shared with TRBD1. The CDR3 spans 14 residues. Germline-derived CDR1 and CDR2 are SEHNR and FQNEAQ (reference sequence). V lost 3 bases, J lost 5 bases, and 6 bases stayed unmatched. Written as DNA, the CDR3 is TGTGCCAGCAGCTTGGTGGACAGGGTACACGAGCAGTACTTC. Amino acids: CASSLVDRVHEQYF. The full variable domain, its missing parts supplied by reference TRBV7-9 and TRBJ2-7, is DTGVSQNPRHKITKRGQNVTFRCDPISEHNRLYWYRQTLGQGPEFLTYFQNEAQLEKSRLLSDRFSAERPKGSFSTLEIQRTEQGDSAMYLCASSLVDRVHEQYFGPGTRLTVT.

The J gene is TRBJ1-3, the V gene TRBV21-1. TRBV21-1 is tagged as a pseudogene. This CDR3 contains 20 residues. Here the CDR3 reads CASSKEGKERDCRAGNTIYF. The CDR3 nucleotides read TGTGCCAGCAGCAAAGAGGGGAAAGAGAGGGATTGCAGGGCTGGAAACACCATATATTTT.

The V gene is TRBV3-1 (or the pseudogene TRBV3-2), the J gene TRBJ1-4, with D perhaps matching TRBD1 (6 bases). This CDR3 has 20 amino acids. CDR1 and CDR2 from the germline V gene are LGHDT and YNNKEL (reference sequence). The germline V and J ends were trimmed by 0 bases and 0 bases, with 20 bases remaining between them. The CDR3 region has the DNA TGTGCCAGCAGCCAAGAGGTTGGACAGCCCTCCGAGCCAACTAATGAAAAACTGTTTTTT. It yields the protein CASSQEVGQPSEPTNEKLFF.

The CDR3 DNA is TGTGCCAGCAGTGGGAGGGGTACTGTTGGGACTAATGAAAAACTGTTTTTT. Translating it yields CASSGRGTVGTNEKLFF. The chain combines TRBV2 with TRBJ1-4; perhaps TRBD1 as D (5 bases). V dropped 4 bases and J dropped 2 bases, with 17 bases sitting between them. Germline V CDR1 and CDR2: SNHLY, FYNNEI. The CDR3 totals 17 residues.

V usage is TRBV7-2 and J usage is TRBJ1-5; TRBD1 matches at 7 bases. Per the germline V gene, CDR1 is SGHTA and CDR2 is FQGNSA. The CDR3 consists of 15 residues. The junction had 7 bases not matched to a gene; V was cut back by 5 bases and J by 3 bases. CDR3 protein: CASSARQGINQPQHF. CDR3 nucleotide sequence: TGTGCCAGCAGCGCCAGACAGGGAATCAATCAGCCCCAGCATTTT.

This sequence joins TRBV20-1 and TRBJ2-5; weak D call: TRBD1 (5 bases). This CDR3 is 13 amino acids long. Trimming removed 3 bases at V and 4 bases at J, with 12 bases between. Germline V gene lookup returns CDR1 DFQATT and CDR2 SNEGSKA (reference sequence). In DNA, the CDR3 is TGCAGTGCTAGTCCGTGGGGCGGAGAGACCCAGTACTTC. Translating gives CSASPWGGETQYF.

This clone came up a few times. The CDR3 DNA follows: TGTGCCAGCAGCCATGCGGGACAGGTTCAGAACACTGAAGCTTTCTTT. Its protein product is CASSHAGQVQNTEAFF. V usage is TRBV28 and J usage is TRBJ1-1; 8 positions agree with TRBD1. This CDR3 contains 16 residues. Per germline, CDR1 MDHEN and CDR2 SYDVKM. V was clipped by 6 bases and J by 1 base; unmatched bases: 10.

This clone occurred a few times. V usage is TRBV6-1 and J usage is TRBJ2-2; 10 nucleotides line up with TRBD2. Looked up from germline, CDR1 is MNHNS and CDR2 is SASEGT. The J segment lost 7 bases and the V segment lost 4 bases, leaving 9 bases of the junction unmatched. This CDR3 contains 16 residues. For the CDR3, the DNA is TGTGCCAGCAGTGTTCCTAGCGGGAGTGTAAGCGGGGAGCTGTTTTTT. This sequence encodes CASSVPSGSVSGELFF.

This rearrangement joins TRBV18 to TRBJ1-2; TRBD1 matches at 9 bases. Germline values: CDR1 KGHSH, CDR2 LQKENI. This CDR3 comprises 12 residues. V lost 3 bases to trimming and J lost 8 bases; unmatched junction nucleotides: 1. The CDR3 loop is CASSPGQGGYTF. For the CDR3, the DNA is TGTGCCAGCTCACCCGGACAGGGGGGCTACACCTTC.

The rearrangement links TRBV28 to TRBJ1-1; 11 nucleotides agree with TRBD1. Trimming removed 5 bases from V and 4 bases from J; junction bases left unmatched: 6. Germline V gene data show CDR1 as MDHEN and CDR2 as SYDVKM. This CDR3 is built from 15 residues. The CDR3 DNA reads TGTGCCAGCAGTCTAGGACAGGGGGCGATCACTGAAGCTTTCTTT. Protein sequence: CASSLGQGAITEAFF.

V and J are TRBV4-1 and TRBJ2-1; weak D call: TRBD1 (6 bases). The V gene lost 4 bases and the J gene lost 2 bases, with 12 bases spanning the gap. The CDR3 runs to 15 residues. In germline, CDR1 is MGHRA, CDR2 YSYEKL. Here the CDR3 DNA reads TGCGCCAGCAGCCCTTGGCAGGGGCCCTACAATGAGCAGTTCTTC. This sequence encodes CASSPWQGPYNEQFF.

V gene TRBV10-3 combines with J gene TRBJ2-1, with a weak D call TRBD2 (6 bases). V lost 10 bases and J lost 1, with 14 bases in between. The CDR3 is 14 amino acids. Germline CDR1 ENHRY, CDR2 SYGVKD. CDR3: CATQAGWSYNEQFF. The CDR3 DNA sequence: TGTGCCACACAAGCGGGTTGGTCCTACAATGAGCAGTTCTTC.

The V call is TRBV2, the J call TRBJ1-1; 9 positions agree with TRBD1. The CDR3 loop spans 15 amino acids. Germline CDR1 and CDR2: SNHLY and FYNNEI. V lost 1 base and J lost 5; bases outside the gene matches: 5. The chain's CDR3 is CASSEDRGRGTEAFF. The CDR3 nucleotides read TGTGCCAGCAGTGAAGACAGGGGGCGAGGGACTGAAGCTTTCTTT. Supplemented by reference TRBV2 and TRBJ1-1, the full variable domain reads EPEVTQTPSHQVTQMGQEVILRCVPISNHLYFYWYRQILGQKVEFLVSFYNNEISEKSEIFDDQFSVERPDGSNFTLKIRSTKLEDSAMYFCASSEDRGRGTEAFFGQGTRLTVV.

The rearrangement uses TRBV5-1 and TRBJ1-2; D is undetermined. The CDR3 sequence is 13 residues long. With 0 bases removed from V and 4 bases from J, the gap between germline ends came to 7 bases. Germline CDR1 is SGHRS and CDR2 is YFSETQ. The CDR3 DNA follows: TGCGCCAGCAGCTTGGGAGGAACCTATGGCTACACCTTC. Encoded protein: CASSLGGTYGYTF.

The CDR3 bases are TGTGCCAGCAGTCTCCTAGCGGGAAGGAACTACGAGCAGTACTTC. It codes for CASSLLAGRNYEQYF. This sequence joins TRBV27 and TRBJ2-7; 9 bases fit TRBD2. Trimming at V came to 5 bases and at J to 3 bases, leaving 8 bases not matched to a gene. The germline gives CDR1 MNHEY, CDR2 SMNVEV (reference sequence). The CDR3 runs 15 residues.

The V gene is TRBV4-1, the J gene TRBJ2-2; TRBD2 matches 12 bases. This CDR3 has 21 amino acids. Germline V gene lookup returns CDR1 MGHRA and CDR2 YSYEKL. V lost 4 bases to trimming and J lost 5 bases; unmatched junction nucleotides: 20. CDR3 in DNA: TGCGCCAGCAGCCTTGATCGGCGGGCTAGCGGGAGGGCCGTCAGGACCGGGGAGCTGTTTTTT. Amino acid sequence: CASSLDRRASGRAVRTGELFF.

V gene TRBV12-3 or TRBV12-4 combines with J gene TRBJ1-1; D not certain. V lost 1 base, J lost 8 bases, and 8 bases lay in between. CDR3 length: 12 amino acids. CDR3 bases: TGTGCCAGCAGTTTAGTGGGATTCGAAGCTTTCTTT. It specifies CASSLVGFEAFF.

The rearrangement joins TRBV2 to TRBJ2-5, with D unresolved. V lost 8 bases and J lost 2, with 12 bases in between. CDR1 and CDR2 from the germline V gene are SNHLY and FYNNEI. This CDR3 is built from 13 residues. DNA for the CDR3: TGTGCCAGCGGGCTGGGCCCGCAAGAGACCCAGTACTTC. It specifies CASGLGPQETQYF. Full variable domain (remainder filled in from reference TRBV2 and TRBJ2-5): EPEVTQTPSHQVTQMGQEVILRCVPISNHLYFYWYRQILGQKVEFLVSFYNNEISEKSEIFDDQFSVERPDGSNFTLKIRSTKLEDSAMYFCASGLGPQETQYFGPGTRLLVL.

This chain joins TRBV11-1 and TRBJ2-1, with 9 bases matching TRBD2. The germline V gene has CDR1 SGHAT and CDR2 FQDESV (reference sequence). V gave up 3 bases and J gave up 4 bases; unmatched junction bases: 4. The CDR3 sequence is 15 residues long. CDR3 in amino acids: CASSFSGLAYNEQFF. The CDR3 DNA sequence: TGTGCCAGCAGCTTTTCCGGACTAGCGTACAATGAGCAGTTCTTC.

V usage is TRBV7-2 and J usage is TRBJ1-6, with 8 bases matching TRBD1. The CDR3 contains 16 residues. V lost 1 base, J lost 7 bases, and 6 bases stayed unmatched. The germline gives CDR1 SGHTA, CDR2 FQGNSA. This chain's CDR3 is CASSLVGQGANSPLHF. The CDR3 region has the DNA TGTGCCAGCAGCTTAGTAGGGCAGGGGGCAAATTCACCCCTCCACTTT.

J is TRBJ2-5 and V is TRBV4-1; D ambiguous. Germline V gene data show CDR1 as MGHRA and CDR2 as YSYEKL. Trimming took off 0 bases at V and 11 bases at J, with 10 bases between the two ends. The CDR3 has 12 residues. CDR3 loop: CASSQDLYSQYF. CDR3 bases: TGCGCCAGCAGCCAAGATTTATATAGTCAGTACTTC.

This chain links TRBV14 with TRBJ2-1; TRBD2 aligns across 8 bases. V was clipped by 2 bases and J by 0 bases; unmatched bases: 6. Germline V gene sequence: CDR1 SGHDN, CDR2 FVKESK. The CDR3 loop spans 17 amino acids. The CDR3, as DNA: TGTGCCAGCAGCCAACTGAGCGGGAGCCTCTCCTACAATGAGCAGTTCTTC. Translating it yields CASSQLSGSLSYNEQFF. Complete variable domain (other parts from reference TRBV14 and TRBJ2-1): EAGVTQFPSHSVIEKGQTVTLRCDPISGHDNLYWYRRVMGKEIKFLLHFVKESKQDESGMPNNRFLAERTGGTYSTLKVQPAELEDSGVYFCASSQLSGSLSYNEQFFGPGTRLTVL.

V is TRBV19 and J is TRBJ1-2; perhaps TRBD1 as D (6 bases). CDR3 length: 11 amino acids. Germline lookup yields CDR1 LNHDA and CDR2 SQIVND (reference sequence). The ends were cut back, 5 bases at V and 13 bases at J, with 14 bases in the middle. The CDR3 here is CASSYREGLTF. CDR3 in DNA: TGTGCCAGTAGTTACAGGGAGGGGCTCACCTTC.